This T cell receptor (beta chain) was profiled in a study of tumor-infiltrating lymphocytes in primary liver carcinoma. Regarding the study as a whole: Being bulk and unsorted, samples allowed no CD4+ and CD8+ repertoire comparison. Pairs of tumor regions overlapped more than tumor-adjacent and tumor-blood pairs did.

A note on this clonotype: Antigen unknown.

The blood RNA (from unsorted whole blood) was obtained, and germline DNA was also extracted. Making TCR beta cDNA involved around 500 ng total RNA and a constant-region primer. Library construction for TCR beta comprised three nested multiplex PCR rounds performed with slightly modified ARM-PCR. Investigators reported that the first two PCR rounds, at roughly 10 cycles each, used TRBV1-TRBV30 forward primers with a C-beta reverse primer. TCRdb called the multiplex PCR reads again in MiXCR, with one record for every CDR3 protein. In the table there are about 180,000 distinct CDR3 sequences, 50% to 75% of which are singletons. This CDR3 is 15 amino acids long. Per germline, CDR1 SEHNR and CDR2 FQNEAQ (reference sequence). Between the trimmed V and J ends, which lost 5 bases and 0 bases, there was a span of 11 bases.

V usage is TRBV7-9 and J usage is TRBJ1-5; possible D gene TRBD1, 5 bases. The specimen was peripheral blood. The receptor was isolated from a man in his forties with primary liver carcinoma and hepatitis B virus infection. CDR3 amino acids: CASSPAGNSNQPQHF. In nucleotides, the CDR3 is TGTGCCAGCAGCCCGGCAGGGAATAGCAATCAGCCCCAGCATTTT.